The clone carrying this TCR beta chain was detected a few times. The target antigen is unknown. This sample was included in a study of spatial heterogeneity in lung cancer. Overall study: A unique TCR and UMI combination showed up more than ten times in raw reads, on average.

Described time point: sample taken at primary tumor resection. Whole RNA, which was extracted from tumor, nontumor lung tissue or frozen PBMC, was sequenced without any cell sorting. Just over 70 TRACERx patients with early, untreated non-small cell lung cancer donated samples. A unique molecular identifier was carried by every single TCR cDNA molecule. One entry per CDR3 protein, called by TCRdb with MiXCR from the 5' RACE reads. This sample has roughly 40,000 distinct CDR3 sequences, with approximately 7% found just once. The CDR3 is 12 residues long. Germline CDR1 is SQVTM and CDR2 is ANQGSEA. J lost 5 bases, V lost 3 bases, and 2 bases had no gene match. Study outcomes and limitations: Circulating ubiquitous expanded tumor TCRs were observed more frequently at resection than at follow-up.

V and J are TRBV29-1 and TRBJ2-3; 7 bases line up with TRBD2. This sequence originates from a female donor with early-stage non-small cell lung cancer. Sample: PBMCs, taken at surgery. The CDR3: CSVDGGGDTQYF. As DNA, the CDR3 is TGCAGCGTTGACGGCGGGGGAGATACGCAGTATTTT.